This T cell receptor (beta chain) derives from a study of T-cell memory formation after mild COVID-19. Study overall: Clusters were largely donor specific.

5'RACE primed from the constant segment yielded TCR alpha and TCR beta cDNA libraries bearing sample barcodes and UMIs. TCRdb used MiXCR to reprocess the 5' RACE reads, holding one entry per CDR3 protein. The table shows around 370,000 distinct CDR3 sequences, with more than 20% occurring only once. Germline V gene data show CDR1 as SGHVS and CDR2 as FNYEAQ. This CDR3 is built from 17 residues. Unmatched junction bases numbered 9, after V lost 3 bases and J lost 0 bases. Note on this clonotype: Its antigen remains unknown.

Study results and caveats: The study found contracting CD4+ clones mainly in CM and EM and contracting CD8+ clones in EMRA. Pre-infection memory carried some responding clones, suggesting that cross-reactive memory joined.

The origin of this receptor is an adult woman who had mild COVID-19 (a few samples of this study predate the infection). Cell type and time point are not known. Sequenced input: PBMCs or a T cell subset sorted from them (not recorded which). The V gene is TRBV7-6, the J gene TRBJ2-3; the match to TRBD1 covers 7 bases. CDR3 region: CASSFAAGGASTDTQYF. CDR3 DNA: TGTGCCAGCAGCTTCGCGGCAGGGGGAGCTAGCACAGATACGCAGTATTTT.